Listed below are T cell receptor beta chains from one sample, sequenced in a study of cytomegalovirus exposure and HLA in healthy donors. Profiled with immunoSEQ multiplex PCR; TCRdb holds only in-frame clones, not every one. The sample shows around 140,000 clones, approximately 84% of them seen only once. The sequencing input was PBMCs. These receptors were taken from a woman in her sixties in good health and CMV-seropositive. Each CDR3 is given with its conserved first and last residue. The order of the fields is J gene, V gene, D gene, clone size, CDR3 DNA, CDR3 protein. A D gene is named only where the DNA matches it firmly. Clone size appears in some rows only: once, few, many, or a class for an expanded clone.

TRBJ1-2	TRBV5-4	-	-	TGTGCCAGCAGCGTACCCGGGGCTAACTATGGCTACACCTTC	CASSVPGANYGYTF
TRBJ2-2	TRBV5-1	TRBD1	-	TGCGCCAGCAGCTTGGGGGACAGGGGCGAGGACACCGGGGAGCTGTTTTTT	CASSLGDRGEDTGELFF
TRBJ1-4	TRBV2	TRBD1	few	TGTGCCAGTCACCGGGACAGGAATGAAAAACTGTTTTTT	CASHRDRNEKLFF
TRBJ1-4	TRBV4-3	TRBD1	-	TGCGCCAGCAGCCAAGAGGGTCTGGCAGGGGGTGGCGAAAAACTGTTTTTT	CASSQEGLAGGGEKLFF
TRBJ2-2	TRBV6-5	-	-	TGTGCCAGCAGGCGCGCTGGGGAGCTGTTTTTT	CASRRAGELFF
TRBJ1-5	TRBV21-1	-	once	TGTGCCAGCAGCAAGGGGGCTATACAGGCGGACAATCAGCCCCAGCATTTT	CASSKGAIQADNQPQHF
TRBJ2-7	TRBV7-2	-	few	TGTGCCAGCAGCTTAGCCGGTCTGTCTGAGGAGCAGTACTTC	CASSLAGLSEEQYF
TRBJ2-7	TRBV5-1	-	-	TGCGCCAGCAGCTACAGGGCTAACGACGAGCAGTACTTC	CASSYRANDEQYF
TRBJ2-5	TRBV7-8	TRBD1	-	TGTGCCAGCAGCCAACGACAGGGGGTGACCCAGTACTTC	CASSQRQGVTQYF
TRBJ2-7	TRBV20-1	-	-	TGCAGTGCTTCTGACAGCTACGAGCAGTACTTC	CSASDSYEQYF
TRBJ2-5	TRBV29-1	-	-	TGCAGCGCCGGTGGAGGGGACCAAGAGACCCAGTACTTC	CSAGGGDQETQYF
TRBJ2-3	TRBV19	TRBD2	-	TGTGCCAGTAGTATATCCAGCGGGGGCACTAGCACAGATACGCAGTATTTT	CASSISSGGTSTDTQYF
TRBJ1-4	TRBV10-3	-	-	TGTGCCATCAGCGTTTCTTCTGCCCGGGAAAAACTGTTTTTT	CAISVSSAREKLFF
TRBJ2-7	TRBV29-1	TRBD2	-	TGCAGCGTTGAGGCGACTAGCGAAACCTACGAGCAGTACTTC	CSVEATSETYEQYF
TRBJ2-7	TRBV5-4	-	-	TGTGCCAGCAGTCTTAGCGGACCTAGCTCCTACGAGCAGTACTTC	CASSLSGPSSYEQYF
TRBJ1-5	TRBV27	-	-	TGTGCCAGCAGTTCCCTGGGGGGAGGGGGGAGCAATCAGCCCCAGCATTTT	CASSSLGGGGSNQPQHF
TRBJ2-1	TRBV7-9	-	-	TGTGTCAGCAGCCCCTGGGAGGCGACTAATGAGCAGTTCTTC	CVSSPWEATNEQFF
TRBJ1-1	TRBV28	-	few	TGTGCCAGCAGGGGAGTAGAGATTTTGAACACTGAAGCTTTCTTT	CASRGVEILNTEAFF
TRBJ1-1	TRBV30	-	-	TGTGCCTGGAGTGTAAAGGGGGGGGGAGTGAACACTGAAGCTTTCTTT	CAWSVKGGGVNTEAFF
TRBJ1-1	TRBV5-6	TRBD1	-	TGTGCCAGCAGCCAAATCGACAGGGGGAACACTGAAGCTTTCTTT	CASSQIDRGNTEAFF
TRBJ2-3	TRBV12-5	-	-	TGTGCTAGTTCCCTAATCCCCCAAGCGTATTTT	CASSLIPQAYF
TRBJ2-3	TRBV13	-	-	TGTGCCAGCAGCTCGGGGTTCAGCTCAGATACGCAGTATTTT	CASSSGFSSDTQYF
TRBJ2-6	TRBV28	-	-	TGTGCCAGCAGTCCCGAGGGTACTGGGGCCAACGTCCTGACTTTC	CASSPEGTGANVLTF
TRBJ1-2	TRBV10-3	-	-	TGTGCCATCACAGGGCCCCTTGCTAACTATGGCTACACCTTC	CAITGPLANYGYTF
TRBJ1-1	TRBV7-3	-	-	TGTGCCAGCAGCCCCCTACACGTGAGGGGCAGGGGTGAAGCTTTCTTT	CASSPLHVRGRGEAFF
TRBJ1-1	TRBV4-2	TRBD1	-	TGTGCCAGCAGCCCTCGACAGGGGGCCTTGAACACTGAAGCTTTCTTT	CASSPRQGALNTEAFF
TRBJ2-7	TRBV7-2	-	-	TGTGCCAGCAGCTCCACAGGGCGAGCCTACGAGCAGTACTTC	CASSSTGRAYEQYF
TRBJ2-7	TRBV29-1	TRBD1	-	TGCAGCGTTGAAGCGACAGGGCTCGAGCAGTACTTC	CSVEATGLEQYF
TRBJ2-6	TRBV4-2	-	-	TGTGCCAGCAGCCGGGAAACGGGGGCTGGGGCCAACGTCCTGACTTTC	CASSRETGAGANVLTF
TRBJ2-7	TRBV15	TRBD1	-	TGTGCCACCAGCAGAGGGACCCGGGACAGGGGTGCCGAGCAGTACTTC	CATSRGTRDRGAEQYF
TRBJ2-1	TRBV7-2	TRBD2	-	TGTGCCAGCAGCTTAGCTAAGGGACTAGCGGGATTTGGACAGTTCTTC	CASSLAKGLAGFGQFF
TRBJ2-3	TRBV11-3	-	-	TGTGCCAGCAGCTTAGTCCGGAGTAGCACAGATACGCAGTATTTT	CASSLVRSSTDTQYF
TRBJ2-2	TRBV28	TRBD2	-	TGTGCCAGCAGGCTAGCGGGAGTAACCGGGGAGCTGTTTTTT	CASRLAGVTGELFF
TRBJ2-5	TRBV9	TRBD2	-	TGTGCCAGCAGCGTATTTGCGGGGGATGGGGAGACCCAGTACTTC	CASSVFAGDGETQYF
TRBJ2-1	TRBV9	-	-	TGTGCCAGCAGCGTAGCTATGGCGGTCGGGTACAATGAGCAGTTCTTC	CASSVAMAVGYNEQFF
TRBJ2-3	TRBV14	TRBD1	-	TGTGCCAGCAGTTCGACAGGGGTATCGACAGATACGCAGTATTTT	CASSSTGVSTDTQYF
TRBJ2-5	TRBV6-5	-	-	TGTGCCAGCAGTTTCTCGACTGGTCTTGGGACCCAGTACTTC	CASSFSTGLGTQYF
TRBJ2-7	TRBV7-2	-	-	TGTGCCAGCAGCAACCTGGAGGGCTACGGGCAGTACTTC	CASSNLEGYGQYF
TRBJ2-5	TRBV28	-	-	TGTGCCAGCAGTTTTTTGGGGGGAAGGGTCCAAGAGACCCAGTACTTC	CASSFLGGRVQETQYF
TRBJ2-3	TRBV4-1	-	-	TGCGCCAGCAGCCAACTGGGGGGTGCAGATACGCAGTATTTT	CASSQLGGADTQYF
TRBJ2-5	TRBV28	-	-	TGTGCCAGCAGGGATCCTGGGGGCTCCAGGGACTTC	CASRDPGGSRDF
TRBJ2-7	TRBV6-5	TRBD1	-	TGTGCCAGCTCGAGGACAGGGTACGAGCAGTACTTC	CASSRTGYEQYF
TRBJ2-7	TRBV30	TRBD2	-	TGTGCCTGGAATATCGGACACGCGGGGGGCGAGCAGTACTTC	CAWNIGHAGGEQYF
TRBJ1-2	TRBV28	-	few	TGTGCCAGCAGTTTCCCTGGGCAGGGAAGGGATGGCTACACCTTC	CASSFPGQGRDGYTF
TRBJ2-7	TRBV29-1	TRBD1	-	TGCAGCGTCAGCCCGGGACAGGGTGTCTCCTACGAGCAGTACTTC	CSVSPGQGVSYEQYF
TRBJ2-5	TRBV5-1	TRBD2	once	TGCGCCAGCAGCTTGGAGGGGACTAGCGGGGCACAAGAGACCCAGTACTTC	CASSLEGTSGAQETQYF
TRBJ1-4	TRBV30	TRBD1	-	TGTGCCTGGAGACGACAGGGGAGTGAAAAACTGTTTTTT	CAWRRQGSEKLFF